Each of the 13 T cell receptor beta chains below was sequenced from the same sample in a study of cytomegalovirus exposure and HLA in healthy donors. Sequencing was performed with immunoSEQ multiplex PCR; in TCRdb, only in-frame clones are kept and a portion is missing. The data hold 250,000 to 400,000 clones, with approximately 85% observed a single time. The sequencing input was PBMCs. Receptor source: a man aged 30 to 45 in good health and CMV-seronegative.

The chain joins TRBV10-1 to TRBJ2-3, with TRBD1 identical over 8 bases. With 2 bases clipped from V and 5 bases from J, the junction kept 6 bases outside the gene matches. Germline V gene lookup returns CDR1 WNHNN and CDR2 SYGVQD (reference sequence). The CDR3 has 15 amino acids. The CDR3 loop reads CASSETMTGVDTQYF. CDR3 bases: TGCGCCAGCAGTGAGACGATGACAGGGGTAGATACGCAGTATTTT.

The V and J genes are TRBV6-5 and TRBJ1-2; 9 nucleotides align to TRBD1. Germline values: CDR1 MNHEY, CDR2 SVGAGI. Trimming cost V 5 bases and J 6 bases; bases outside gene matches: 7. The CDR3 consists of 14 residues. DNA for the CDR3: TGTGCCAGCAGTCAAACAGGGGGCGCGAATGGCTACACCTTC. It specifies CASSQTGGANGYTF.

This clone was detected a few times. This chain connects TRBV7-9 to TRBJ2-7, with D unresolved. Germline CDR1 and CDR2: SEHNR and FQNEAQ (reference sequence). The CDR3 extends over 12 amino acids. Trimming cost V 5 bases and J 4 bases, with 9 bases left between them. The CDR3 coding sequence is TGTGCCAGCAGCATCTCAGGATACGAGCAGTACTTC. Encoded protein: CASSISGYEQYF.

The chain employs TRBV7-6 and TRBJ2-1; 9 positions agree with TRBD2. With V trimmed by 1 base and J by 6 bases, 4 bases remained unmatched. Germline V gives CDR1 SGHVS, CDR2 FNYEAQ. The CDR3 sequence is 15 residues long. This CDR3 is CASSLVASGTNEQFF. DNA for the CDR3: TGTGCCAGCAGCTTAGTGGCTAGCGGGACCAATGAGCAGTTCTTC.

The chain recombines TRBV7-9 with TRBJ2-7; 8 bases map to TRBD1. CDR3 length equals 16 residues. CDR1 and CDR2 (germline): SEHNR, FQNEAQ (reference sequence). J gave up 8 bases and V 2 bases, and 14 bases lay outside the gene matches. CDR3 sequence (DNA): TGTGCCAGCAGCTTATGGGCAGGGGGCGGACGAAGCAAGCAGTACTTC. This translates into CASSLWAGGGRSKQYF.

The V gene is TRBV6-6, the J gene TRBJ2-2, with 8 bases matching TRBD1. Per germline, CDR1 MNHNY and CDR2 SVGAGI (reference sequence). The CDR3 is 16 residues long. The V gene end was trimmed by 7 bases and the J gene end by 6 bases; junction bases not matched to a gene: 13. The CDR3 nucleotides are TGTGCCAGCAATCAGGGGGCCGGTATCACTCCCGGGGAGCTGTTTTTT. This translates into CASNQGAGITPGELFF.

The chain is built from TRBV5-8 and TRBJ1-2, with TRBD1 as a possible D gene (6 bases). The ends were cut back, 4 bases at V and 4 bases at J, with 17 bases in the middle. This CDR3 contains 15 residues. Germline lookup yields CDR1 SGHTS and CDR2 YDEGEE. CDR3 nucleotide sequence: TGTGCCAGCAGCAAGGGACATGACTGGGTCTATGGCTACACCTTC. This codes for CASSKGHDWVYGYTF.

The chain employs TRBV7-9 and TRBJ2-7; 11 bases are shared with TRBD2. The germline V gene has CDR1 SEHNR and CDR2 FQNEAQ (reference sequence). With 5 bases clipped from V and 5 bases from J, the junction kept 14 bases outside the gene matches. The CDR3 runs to 17 residues. The CDR3 bases are TGTGCCAGCAGCACTACTAGCGGGGGCCTTTCTCGGGACGAGCAGTACTTC. Protein: CASSTTSGGLSRDEQYF.

The genes are TRBV4-3 and TRBJ2-7; TRBD1 matches at 8 bases. In germline, CDR1 is LGHNA, CDR2 YSLEER. CDR3 length: 17 amino acids. J lost 3 bases, V lost 1 base, and 11 bases had no gene match. The CDR3 region is CASSQGGQGAEIYEQYF. CDR3 sequence (DNA): TGCGCCAGCAGCCAAGGCGGACAGGGAGCGGAGATCTACGAGCAGTACTTC.

This clone was seen only once. The chain uses TRBV6-6 and TRBJ1-2; D is perhaps TRBD1 (6 bases). Germline CDR1 reads MNHNY; CDR2 reads SVGAGI (reference sequence). Trimming removed 8 bases from V and 8 bases from J, with 18 bases in between. The CDR3 consists of 13 residues. This CDR3 reads CASRQQGVAGYTF. The CDR3 nucleotides are TGTGCCAGCCGCCAACAGGGAGTAGCGGGCTACACCTTC.

V is TRBV7-8 and J is TRBJ2-5; a possible D gene is TRBD2 (5 bases). The CDR3 has 14 residues. The germline V and J ends were trimmed by 3 bases and 7 bases, with 15 bases remaining between them. Germline V CDR1 and CDR2: SGHVS, FQNEAQ. The CDR3 loop is CASSLLRDRVTQYF. The CDR3 nucleotides read TGTGCCAGCAGCTTGCTTCGGGATCGGGTGACCCAGTACTTC.

The chain employs TRBV7-2 and TRBJ2-3; 10 bases are shared with TRBD1. The CDR3 has 15 amino acids. The J segment lost 3 bases and the V segment lost 4 bases, leaving 4 bases of the junction unmatched. Germline V gives CDR1 SGHTA, CDR2 FQGNSA. CDR3 amino acids: CASSSLDRGTDTQYF. CDR3 sequence (DNA): TGTGCCAGCAGCTCGTTGGACAGGGGGACAGATACGCAGTATTTT.

This sequence joins TRBV4-2 and TRBJ1-5; no clear D. Germline CDR1 and CDR2: LGHNA and YNFKEQ. The CDR3 sequence is 15 residues long. Trimming pared 0 bases from V and 2 bases from J, leaving 8 bases between. The CDR3 spells CASSQDWQGNQPQHF. Written as DNA, the CDR3 is TGTGCCAGCAGCCAAGATTGGCAGGGCAATCAGCCCCAGCATTTT.